One and the same sample provided the 30 T cell receptor beta chains below, sequenced in a study of blood T cell repertoires in COVID-19. Method: immunoSEQ multiplex PCR; TCRdb's copy keeps in-frame clones and lacks some. The repertoire holds 250,000 to 300,000 clones, almost 90% seen once, with 10% to 12% in the top ten. Sequencing was performed on peripheral blood. The receptors derive from a woman in her twenties or thirties with COVID-19, enrolled during active disease.

Here the CDR3 reads CASSIPFSGLFSYTF. DNA for the CDR3: TGTGCCAGTAGTATACCCTTCAGCGGTCTATTCAGCTACACCTTC. The chain employs TRBV19 and TRBJ1-2; D ambiguous. The V end was cut by 2 bases, the J end by 9 bases, with 19 bases between. The CDR3 consists of 15 residues. From germline, CDR1 is LNHDA and CDR2 SQIVND (reference sequence).

The V gene is TRBV5-1, the J gene TRBJ2-1; 7 nucleotides match TRBD1. J gave up 0 bases and V 3 bases, and 3 bases lay outside the gene matches. The CDR3 sequence is 15 residues long. The germline V gene has CDR1 SGHRS and CDR2 YFSETQ. The DNA for the CDR3 is TGCGCCAGCAGCTGGGGACAGAGCTCCTACAATGAGCAGTTCTTC. As protein: CASSWGQSSYNEQFF. The full variable domain, in which reference TRBV5-1 and TRBJ2-1 provide the parts outside the CDR3, is KAGVTQTPRYLIKTRGQQVTLSCSPISGHRSVSWYQQTPGQGLQFLFEYFSETQRNKGNFPGRFSGRQFSNSRSEMNVSTLELGDSALYLCASSWGQSSYNEQFFGPGTRLTVL.

This chain joins TRBV28 and TRBJ2-5; possible D gene TRBD1, 7 bases. This CDR3 spans 16 amino acids. The V and J ends lost 6 bases and 5 bases respectively, with 22 bases between them. The V gene's germline CDR1 is MDHEN and CDR2 SYDVKM. The CDR3 region is CASRFRPGRGEETQYF. CDR3 nucleotides: TGTGCCAGCAGATTTCGGCCGGGCAGGGGGGAGGAGACCCAGTACTTC.

The V gene is TRBV2, the J gene TRBJ2-1, with 8 bases lining up with TRBD2. Germline values: CDR1 SNHLY, CDR2 FYNNEI. There are 14 residues in the CDR3. With 8 bases clipped from V and 4 bases from J, the junction kept 7 bases outside the gene matches. As DNA, the CDR3 is TGTGCCAGCGGAGGGACTAGGAGTTACAATGAGCAGTTCTTC. This codes for CASGGTRSYNEQFF.

This clone was seen once. The chain joins TRBV19 to TRBJ1-1; maybe TRBD1 (6 bases). V lost 5 bases to trimming and J lost 4 bases, with 14 bases between them. Germline CDR1 is LNHDA and CDR2 is SQIVND (reference sequence). The CDR3 is 14 residues long. DNA for the CDR3: TGTGCCAGTAGTCCACAGGGCGGCGGCACTGAAGCTTTCTTT. This encodes CASSPQGGGTEAFF. Combining the CDR3 with reference TRBV19 and TRBJ1-1 gives the whole variable domain DGGITQSPKYLFRKEGQNVTLSCEQNLNHDAMYWYRQDPGQGLRLIYYSQIVNDFQKGDIAEGYSVSREKKESFPLTVTSAQKNPTAFYLCASSPQGGGTEAFFGQGTRLTVV.

The CDR3 DNA sequence: TGTGCCTGGACCCTAGCGGGAGGGCTTTTCTCCTACAATGAGCAGTTCTTC. Protein sequence: CAWTLAGGLFSYNEQFF. V and J are TRBV30 and TRBJ2-1; 12 positions agree with TRBD2. CDR3 length: 17 residues. Germline CDR1 is GTSNPN and CDR2 is SVGIG (reference sequence). J was trimmed by 0 bases and V by 4 bases; bases with no gene match: 7.

This rearrangement joins TRBV11-2 to TRBJ2-7, with 7 bases aligning to TRBD1. Germline loops: CDR1 SGHAT, CDR2 FQNNGV. V shed 2 bases and J 5 bases; nucleotides not matched to a gene: 12. The CDR3 runs to 16 residues. The CDR3 DNA is TGTGCCAGCAGCTTAAGCGCGAGGGGGCCTTTCAACGAGCAGTACTTC. It encodes CASSLSARGPFNEQYF.

V and J are TRBV6-2 or TRBV6-3 and TRBJ1-5; D possibly corresponds to TRBD1 (5 bases). Germline CDR1 is MNHEY and CDR2 is SVGEGT. Deletions cut 5 bases from V and 5 bases from J, with 13 bases between. The CDR3 contains 14 residues. The CDR3 DNA follows: TGTGCCAGCAGTAGGGGAGGGGCACATCAGCCCCAGCATTTT. This sequence encodes CASSRGGAHQPQHF.

This chain connects TRBV19 to TRBJ2-1; 10 nucleotides align to TRBD2. J lost 7 bases, V lost 1 base, and 4 bases had no gene match. This CDR3 has 15 amino acids. Germline-derived CDR1 and CDR2 are LNHDA and SQIVND (reference sequence). The CDR3 here is CASSIASGRTNEQFF. The CDR3 nucleotides are TGTGCCAGTAGTATAGCTAGCGGGAGAACTAATGAGCAGTTCTTC.

The chain links TRBV30 to TRBJ1-5; no clear D gene. The V and J ends lost 1 base and 3 bases respectively, with 7 bases between them. From germline, CDR1 is GTSNPN and CDR2 SVGIG (reference sequence). CDR3 length: 13 amino acids. CDR3 in amino acids: CAWSDGPNQPQHF. DNA for the CDR3: TGTGCCTGGAGTGATGGGCCCAATCAGCCCCAGCATTTT.

V is TRBV28 and J is TRBJ1-2, with 9 bases lining up with TRBD1. The CDR3 has 14 amino acids. CDR1 is MDHEN and CDR2 is SYDVKM in the germline V gene. The junction had 6 bases not matched to a gene; V was cut back by 1 base and J by 9 bases. DNA of the CDR3: TGTGCCAGCAGTTTATCTAGGGACAGGGTCAGCTACACCTTC. Its protein is CASSLSRDRVSYTF.

There are a few counts of this clone. The chain has TRBV15 and TRBJ1-6; D is unresolved. This CDR3 has 13 residues. From germline, CDR1 is LNHNV and CDR2 YYDKDF (reference sequence). The V end lost 1 base, the J end lost 7 bases, and 5 bases lay between the germline ends. In nucleotides, the CDR3 is TGTGCCACCAGCAGAGTAGTAAATTCACCCCTCCACTTT. Protein: CATSRVVNSPLHF.

The chain uses TRBV6-1 and TRBJ1-2; 9 positions match TRBD1. CDR3 length: 13 residues. Germline trimming cut 2 bases from V and 8 bases from J; bases unmatched to any gene: 3. Germline CDR1 is MNHNS and CDR2 is SASEGT. CDR3 in amino acids: CASSETGGSGYTF. Here the CDR3 DNA reads TGTGCCAGCAGTGAAACAGGGGGCTCGGGCTACACCTTC.

The V call is TRBV6-5, the J call TRBJ2-1; 9 bases align to TRBD2. Germline trimming cut 6 bases from V and 5 bases from J; bases unmatched to any gene: 5. Germline V gene data show CDR1 as MNHEY and CDR2 as SVGAGI. The CDR3 is 14 residues long. This CDR3 reads CASSLGLANNEQFF. In DNA form, the CDR3 reads TGTGCCAGCAGCCTGGGACTAGCCAACAATGAGCAGTTCTTC.

The V call is TRBV6-5, the J call TRBJ2-7, with TRBD1 matching 8 bases. CDR1 MNHEY and CDR2 SVGAGI come from the germline V gene. V was pared by 8 bases and J by 1 base, with 7 bases of the junction left unmatched. CDR3 length equals 14 residues. The CDR3 region has the DNA TGTGCCAGCGAAAAAGGGGACAGGTCCTACGAGCAGTACTTC. Residues: CASEKGDRSYEQYF.

The chain has TRBV10-1 and TRBJ2-7; the match to TRBD2 covers 8 bases. The CDR3 spans 14 residues. The J segment lost 4 bases and the V segment lost 3 bases, leaving 5 bases of the junction unmatched. Germline V lookup: CDR1 WNHNN, CDR2 SYGVQD (reference sequence). The chain's CDR3 is CASSEAGDVYEQYF. The CDR3 DNA is TGCGCCAGCAGTGAAGCGGGAGACGTTTACGAGCAGTACTTC.

The V call is TRBV7-9, the J call TRBJ2-7; 7 bases agree with TRBD1. This CDR3 is built from 14 residues. CDR1 SEHNR and CDR2 FQNEAQ come from the germline V gene (reference sequence). V was pared by 5 bases and J by 0 bases, with 4 bases of the junction left unmatched. This CDR3 reads CASSRGGSSYEQYF. DNA of the CDR3: TGTGCCAGCAGCCGAGGGGGCAGCTCCTACGAGCAGTACTTC.

This clone was found once. This chain joins TRBV4-3 and TRBJ2-3; 14 bases are a match to TRBD2. V was pared by 1 base and J by 2 bases, with 17 bases of the junction left unmatched. CDR1 and CDR2 from the germline V gene are LGHNA and YSLEER. This CDR3 spans 22 amino acids. The CDR3: CASSQGPGHTGTSGRSTDTQYF. In DNA form, the CDR3 reads TGCGCCAGCAGCCAAGGGCCAGGGCATACCGGGACTAGCGGGAGATCCACAGATACGCAGTATTTT.

This clone occurred once. The chain uses TRBV11-3 and TRBJ2-1, with 15 positions matching TRBD2. The CDR3 covers 15 residues. CDR1 SGHNT and CDR2 YENEEA come from the germline V gene. The V segment lost 1 base and the J segment 8 bases; nucleotides outside the gene matches: 0. This CDR3 reads CASSLGTSGRDEQFF. CDR3 DNA: TGTGCCAGCAGCTTAGGGACTAGCGGGAGGGATGAGCAGTTCTTC.

As concerns this clone: Within the sample, other DNA sequences also encode this same CDR3. The chain combines TRBV7-3 with TRBJ2-5, with 10 bases that match TRBD1. CDR1 is SGHTA, CDR2 FQGTGA, per germline. CDR3 size: 14 residues. Unmatched junction bases numbered 8, after V lost 8 bases and J lost 5 bases. The CDR3 loop reads CASARTGGRETQYF. CDR3 nucleotide sequence: TGTGCCAGCGCGCGGACAGGGGGGCGGGAGACCCAGTACTTC. Full variable domain (missing parts from reference TRBV7-3 and TRBJ2-5): GAGVSQTPSNKVTEKGKYVELRCDPISGHTALYWYRQSLGQGPEFLIYFQGTGAADDSGLPNDRFFAVRPEGSVSTLKIQRTERGDSAVYLCASARTGGRETQYFGPGTRLLVL.

This clone was counted once. The V call is TRBV28, the J call TRBJ2-1; unclear D gene. The CDR3 length is 12 residues. Trimming took off 5 bases at V and 7 bases at J, with 9 bases between the two ends. Germline V CDR1 and CDR2: MDHEN, SYDVKM. The CDR3 spells CASSPYRNEQFF. For the CDR3, the DNA is TGTGCCAGCAGTCCCTATAGAAATGAGCAGTTCTTC.

The rearrangement joins TRBV6-4 to TRBJ2-1; 8 nucleotides match TRBD2. The CDR3 consists of 15 residues. The J segment lost 3 bases and the V segment lost 2 bases, leaving 3 bases of the junction unmatched. Germline V CDR1 and CDR2: MRHNA, SNTAGT. The CDR3 loop reads CASSDEGTSYNEQFF. The CDR3 DNA is TGTGCCAGCAGTGACGAAGGGACTAGCTACAATGAGCAGTTCTTC.

The chain links TRBV28 to TRBJ2-2; 9 bases match TRBD2. This CDR3 spans 19 amino acids. Germline V gene lookup returns CDR1 MDHEN and CDR2 SYDVKM. The V segment lost 5 bases and the J segment 5 bases; nucleotides outside the gene matches: 18. The CDR3 region has the DNA TGTGCCAGCAGTCTCCTGGGGGGGCGGGAGGGCTTCTTGACCGGGGAGCTGTTTTTT. Translated, it gives CASSLLGGREGFLTGELFF.

In this sample, this clone turned up once. Other DNA sequences in the same sample also yield this CDR3. The chain carries TRBV20-1 and TRBJ2-7; 7 positions match TRBD2. The CDR3 covers 11 residues. Germline V gene lookup returns CDR1 DFQATT and CDR2 SNEGSKA (reference sequence). Trimming took 6 bases from V and 2 from J; bases not matched to a gene: 1. The CDR3 spells CSASGTYEQYF. DNA for the CDR3: TGCAGTGCGAGCGGGACCTACGAGCAGTACTTC.

This sequence joins TRBV21-1 and TRBJ2-3; the D call of TRBD2 is as the table states it, not checked on the DNA. TRBV21-1 corresponds to a pseudogene. The CDR3 has 16 residues. CDR3 loop: CASSKGLAGYTDTQYF. CDR3 nucleotides: TGTGCCAGCAGCAAAGGACTAGCGGGCTACACAGATACGCAGTATTTT.

This clone was counted once. V is TRBV18 and J is TRBJ1-6; D not resolved. Germline CDR1 KGHSH, CDR2 LQKENI. Trimming removed 1 base at V and 8 bases at J, with 9 bases between. The CDR3 contains 14 residues. The CDR3 protein is CASSPQGSDSPLHF. The CDR3 DNA sequence: TGTGCCAGCTCACCACAAGGGAGTGATTCACCCCTCCACTTT. The full variable domain, its missing parts supplied by reference TRBV18 and TRBJ1-6, is NAGVMQNPRHLVRRRGQEARLRCSPMKGHSHVYWYRQLPEEGLKFMVYLQKENIIDESGMPKERFSAEFPKEGPSILRIQQVVRGDSAAYFCASSPQGSDSPLHFGNGTRLTVT.

The rearrangement joins TRBV6-6 to TRBJ1-2; D uncertain. The germline V and J ends were trimmed by 7 bases and 0 bases, with 15 bases remaining between them. This CDR3 comprises 15 residues. CDR1 and CDR2 (germline): MNHNY, SVGAGI (reference sequence). The CDR3 sequence is CASTAGGRANYGYTF. The DNA of the CDR3 is TGTGCCAGCACCGCAGGAGGGAGAGCTAACTATGGCTACACCTTC.

This clone has only one observation. The chain carries TRBV5-1 and TRBJ1-2, with a possible D match to TRBD1 (5 bases). V shed 4 bases and J shed 5 bases, with 15 bases lying between them. Germline V gene sequence: CDR1 SGHRS, CDR2 YFSETQ. The CDR3 contains 14 residues. In DNA form, the CDR3 reads TGCGCCAGCAGCGGTGGTGACAGAGTATATGGCTACACCTTC. As protein: CASSGGDRVYGYTF.

The rearrangement joins TRBV19 to TRBJ2-2; TRBD1 agrees at 8 bases. CDR1 is LNHDA, CDR2 SQIVND, per germline (reference sequence). Trimming took 8 bases from V and 3 from J; bases not matched to a gene: 5. The CDR3 is 14 residues long. The CDR3 nucleotides are TGTGCCAGTCTCGACAGGGGTCACACCGGGGAGCTGTTTTTT. This encodes CASLDRGHTGELFF.

This clone was counted once. The chain uses TRBV5-4 and TRBJ1-1; D gene unclear. The CDR3 contains 12 residues. The germline V gene has CDR1 SGHNT and CDR2 YYREEE (reference sequence). V was clipped by 4 bases and J by 4 bases, with 8 bases between them. CDR3: CASSLARTEAFF. Written as DNA, the CDR3 is TGTGCCAGCAGCCTGGCTCGCACTGAAGCTTTCTTT.